The TCR beta chain described here comes from a study of blood T cells in healthy people across ages. Study-level findings and limits: Aged donors had fewer naive CD4+ cells and lower diversity than long-lived donors.

In its sample, this clonotype was seen a few times. Its antigen is currently unknown. A second PCR, run for about 7 to 11 cycles, used a sample-barcoded 5' primer plus a J-beta primer mix. Tags on each cDNA molecule came from a template-switch adaptor with 12 random nucleotides. A single record per CDR3 protein comes from TCRdb applying MiXCR to the 5' RACE reads. The sample lists about 970,000 distinct CDR3 sequences; about 51% were seen once. Per individual sample, total RNA of at least 6 micrograms was extracted. Trimming shortened V by 0 bases and J by 0 bases, and 10 bases separated the two germline ends. Looked up from germline, CDR1 is SGHRS and CDR2 is YFSETQ. The CDR3 runs to 16 residues.

The sequence derives from a woman in her sixties or seventies in good health. Source material: blood. This chain links TRBV5-1 with TRBJ2-1; D uncertain. DNA for the CDR3: TGCGCCAGCAGCTTGGGTGGGGTTTACTCCTACAATGAGCAGTTCTTC. Translation: CASSLGGVYSYNEQFF.